What follows is one T cell receptor beta chain and its context. Which antigen it targets is not known. The input lacks base qualities; no much larger clone sits a single base away. In total, about 650 healthy bone marrow donors made up the cohort. All cohort members were sampled while nominally healthy, although unrecorded immune exposures were likely present. The donor was CMV seropositive and belonged to the group of 250 to 300 seropositive cohort members. A peripheral blood sample was collected from each donor, and TCR beta sequencing was performed on peripheral blood mononuclear cells. The Qiagen DNeasy Blood Extraction Kit was used to extract genomic DNA from the blood cell samples. V ends up 3 bases short and J 4 bases short, with an unmatched junction base count of 4. The germline V gene gives CDR1 as MDHEN and CDR2 as SYDVKM. The CDR3 goes from the cysteine to the phenylalanine over 15 residues. The CDR3 DNA has 45 bases and is translated from base 1.

This sample stems from a study of cytomegalovirus exposure and HLA in healthy donors (dated by TCRdb to the late 2010s). For the study in its entirety: According to an earlier analysis of 587 of the donors, about 190 million T cells yielded over 100 million unique TCR beta sequences and 276 Gb of sequence data. Among the roughly 400 genotyped donors, around 81% belonged to the genetic ancestry cluster associated with self-reported Caucasian donors. About 310 gigabases of sequencing data and approximately 85 million unique TCR sequences were included in an early release covering 550 to 800 HLA-typed donors. Donor age, sex, ethnicity and CMV serostatus were compiled alongside the repertoire data. The study used immunosequencing to profile the T cell repertoires of more than 650 subjects and linked those repertoires to cytomegalovirus serostatus. In the later analysis, no new phenotypic data were used to find candidate immune exposures; instead, reliance was placed on TCR beta sequences and their occurrence across donors. Among several hundred genotyped donors of the cohort, an average of around 220,000 unique TCR beta nucleotide sequences was sequenced per donor, of which about 19% were non-productive. Every repertoire in the discovery cohort had been generated on one and the same sequencing platform. To decide whether each TCR beta V gene segment behaved as functional or pseudogenic, an earlier analysis of several hundred of the donors relied on high-throughput TCR beta sequencing. The number of donors typed differed by locus, with roughly 620-630 for A, B, C, DRB1 and DQB1, about 500 for DQA1, over 600 for DPA1, and 450 to 480 for DPB1. A later genetic analysis used genome-wide SNP genotypes for about three fifths of the 666 donors, treating that subset as a discovery cohort. The study aimed to test whether cataloging public T cell receptors could reveal signatures of past pathogen exposure. The study combined high-throughput TCR immunosequencing, statistical association of individual TCRs with disease status, and machine learning to predict cytomegalovirus infection status. In addition to the first cohort of several hundred subjects, a separate validation cohort of approximately 120 different subjects was used. Four to six DR-DQ haplotypes were handled as single units for association and clustering, since linkage in the cohort was strong. HLA typing covered class I and class II loci at four-digit resolution. To study patterns of TCR occurrence, a later analysis re-analyzed previously published TCR beta repertoires from several hundred donors and added high-resolution HLA genotyping. What the research found in general, with its limitations: Correlated functional status among segregating V segments might be attributable to linkage disequilibrium, but an unknown experimental factor could not be ruled out. In a later analysis, most CMV-associated TCR beta chains were found to appear HLA-restricted, with HLA associations seemingly driven largely by CMV exposure. A later analysis associated roughly 17,000 TCR beta sequences with specific HLA alleles at a false discovery rate of 0.05. Several of the top co-occurrence clusters appeared to be linked to parvovirus B19, influenza, CMV and Epstein-Barr virus, according to a later analysis. According to the authors, the approach could potentially be generalized to other disease states and immunological phenotypes. Because counts were too low, seventeen rarely observed V segments, including chromosome 9 orphons, were excluded from the earlier analysis of roughly 580 of the donors. The only immune exposure information available for the cohort was CMV serostatus. This cohort had only TCR beta chains sequenced, and the lack of alpha or paired-chain data limited which features could be detected. Most TCR sequences were observed very rarely across donors, whereas some public TCRs were present in many individuals. A cluster of highly shared sequence variants was judged likely to be a technical artifact of the sequencing pipeline. In an earlier analysis of roughly 560 of the donors, most TCR beta V segments were observed in productive rearrangements about 87% or about 30% of the time, broadly matching IMGT annotations. Because HLA typing was missing for some donors at each locus, association tests included only the typed subset. In a later analysis, HLA-associated TCR beta chains showed more clonal expansion and lower generation probabilities than non-associated chains that were equally common. Strong co-occurrence of HLA alleles, especially DR and DQ, made assigning TCR associations to individual alleles difficult. In a later genetic analysis, fewer N-insertions in productive TCRs were reported among donors in an Asian-associated ancestry cluster than the roughly 700-donor mean. A few of the identified cytomegalovirus-associated TCR beta chains were confirmed in vitro to be specific for cytomegalovirus antigens. Presence/absence analyses assumed roughly uniform sequencing depth across donors, an assumption that may not hold. A later analysis found that TCR association rates varied across HLA loci, with DRB1 alleles showing the most associated TCRs and HLA-C alleles the fewest. An association between a missense DCLRE1C variant and V-gene and J-gene trimming of TCR beta chains was found in a later genetic analysis and replicated in an independent cohort. A further reported finding was that TCR beta sequences accurately predicted the HLA-A and HLA-B alleles for most subjects in the first cohort. The 87-base-pair reads could not distinguish some IMGT-functional V segments, including TRBV6-2 and TRBV6-3, so those segments were excluded. In the study, roughly 160 TCR beta chains were listed as associated with cytomegalovirus. The classifier was reported to diagnose cytomegalovirus status with high specificity and sensitivity in both the original cohort and the validation cohort.

The library was obtained by the immunoSEQ multiplex PCR assay. For the multiplex PCR, a mixture combining 60 forward primers for TCR Vbeta segments and 13 reverse primers for TCR Jbeta segments was used. The CDR3 region of rearranged TCR beta genes was amplified from genomic DNA with a multiplex PCR assay. On the Illumina HiSeq System, the amplified TCR beta libraries were sequenced as 87-base-pair reads. On the authors' methods: A later analysis counted tens of millions of unique TCR beta chains across the approximately 700 repertoires, and some 11 million of these chains were shared by at least two donors. Raw reads were error-corrected and collapsed into unique sequences with a nearest-neighbor algorithm that merged closely related sequences to remove PCR and sequencing errors. CDR3 sequences were aligned to IMGT reference sequences to assign V, D and J gene segments. For a sequence to be retained, a match of at least six nucleotides to both a V gene segment and a J gene segment was required. A rearrangement was called productive if the CDR3 had no stop codons and remained in frame with V and J, and every other rearrangement was called non-productive. Following IMGT convention, CDR3 was defined as the stretch from the second conserved V-encoded cysteine to the conserved J-encoded phenylalanine. The earlier analysis of about 570 of the donors excluded any sequence lacking an unambiguous match to a single V gene segment. An earlier analysis of about 590 of the donors classified V segments as functional when productive rearrangements were above 56.7% and as segregating when the standard deviation between donors was above 5%. A statistical classification framework was built to diagnose cytomegalovirus status from the catalog of TCR beta chain sequences. V and J gene assignment, in a later analysis, came from comparing TCR nucleotide sequences with IMGT/GENE-DB human TR gene sequences. In a later analysis, CDR3 sequences and most-parsimonious VDJ recombination scenarios were assigned using the TCRdist pipeline. In a later analysis, every TCR beta chain was defined by the combination of its CDR3 amino acid sequence and its V-gene family, and reads without a unique V-gene family were dropped. As a way to deal with suspected cross-contamination and a sequencing artifact, a later analysis dropped nearly 600 nucleotide sequences that were highly shared and had low generation probability. In a later analysis, a clonal expansion index for each public chain was calculated from normalized within-repertoire ranks of inferred template counts. In a later analysis, generation probabilities were computed with a VDJ recombination model fitted to out-of-frame rearrangements, and the resulting probabilities were checked against IGoR. In a later analysis, hypergeometric tests were used to score TCR-TCR, TCR-HLA and TCR-CMV co-occurrence, with a repertoire-size bias correction applied to TCR pairs. In a later analysis, false discovery rates were estimated by permuting HLA or CMV assignments 20 times. A later analysis grouped co-occurring TCRs with DBSCAN, adding TCRdist sequence similarity when clustering within HLA-allele-positive subsets. Co-occurrence clustering excluded repertoires with fewer than 30,000 or more than 120,000 public chains, plus five with anomalous nucleotide sharing. TCRdb retrieved this table from immuneACCESS and kept in-frame rearrangements only. Not all clones are present; in checked studies, unresolved V genes account for under half, and no reason is known for the remainder. V, J and clone size reflect that table, while D and trimming were determined from the DNA. This sample is represented by about 120,000 clones; 50% to 75% of them were singletons. The ten biggest clones cover 8% to 9% of the sample.

The receptor's source is a woman in her 40s in good health and CMV-seropositive. Sequenced input: PBMCs. The chain was built from TRBV28 and TRBJ2-5, and 11 bases in between align with TRBD1. The sequenced DNA is TGTGCCAGCAGTTTGCCGGGACAGGGGGTAGAGACCCAGTACTTC. This encodes CASSLPGQGVETQYF.